The present T cell receptor beta chain was sequenced within a study of blood T cell repertoires in COVID-19. Study details: Whether acute or convalescent, the COVID-19 samples came from the United States, Italy and Spain. T cells, B-cell-depleted T cells, or PBMCs provided the cDNA or gDNA that served as material.

Authors' data handling: Quantification of nucleated cells was approximated via reference gene primer amplification. The method was immunoSEQ multiplex PCR; TCRdb's version includes in-frame clones alone and lacks a portion of them. V, J and clone size were drawn from that table, and D and trimming were deduced from the DNA. The data show about 170,000 clones, with over 80% seen just once and about 5% held by the top ten. The CDR3 contains 13 residues. V lost 8 bases to trimming and J lost 7 bases, with 17 bases between them. Specimen: peripheral blood. The sequence was collected from a woman aged 50 to 60 with acute or convalescent COVID-19. The V and J genes are TRBV12-3 or TRBV12-4 and TRBJ2-5; possibly TRBD2 for D (5 bases). DNA for the CDR3: TGTGCCAGCTTACTAGGGTCCGCTGCGACCCAGTACTTC. As protein: CASLLGSAATQYF.